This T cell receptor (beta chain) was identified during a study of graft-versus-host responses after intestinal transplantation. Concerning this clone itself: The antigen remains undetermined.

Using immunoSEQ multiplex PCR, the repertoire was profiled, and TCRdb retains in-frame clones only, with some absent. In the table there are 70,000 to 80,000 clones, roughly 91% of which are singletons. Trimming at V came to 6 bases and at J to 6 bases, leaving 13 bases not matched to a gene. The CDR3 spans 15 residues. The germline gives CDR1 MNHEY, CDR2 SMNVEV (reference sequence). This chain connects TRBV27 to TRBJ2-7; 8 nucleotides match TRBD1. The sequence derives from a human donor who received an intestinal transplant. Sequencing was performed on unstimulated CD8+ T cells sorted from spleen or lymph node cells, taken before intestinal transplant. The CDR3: CASSSTGGLSGEQYF. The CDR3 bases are TGTGCCAGCAGCTCAACAGGGGGATTATCAGGCGAGCAGTACTTC.